This T cell receptor beta chain came from a study of T cells in Graves' hyperthyroidism and ophthalmopathy. Study-level background: Peripheral blood was secured at the point of initial diagnosis, before any treatment. Study-level points and caveats: Blood shared most expanded thyroid clonotypes above 0.001. It was a median roughly six months before onset that the model predicted ophthalmopathy.

V shed 0 bases and J shed 2 bases, with 7 bases lying between them. The CDR3 consists of 15 residues. Germline CDR1 is SGHTA and CDR2 is FQGTGA. Criteria for exclusion of patients were uncontrolled infection, other autoimmune disease, pregnancy or lactation. The source material, RNA transcripts, was used to amplify TCR beta CDR3 regions. First-round RT-PCR of the TCR CDR3 relied on the HTBI primer set. TCRdb reprocessed the multiplex PCR reads with MiXCR, giving one entry per CDR3 protein. The sample includes 600,000 or so distinct CDR3 sequences, roughly 14% of them seen just once. This clonotype was counted many times. Its antigen is undetermined.

The chain has TRBV7-3 and TRBJ2-2; D unclear. The clonotype comes from a woman aged 50 to 60 with Graves' ophthalmopathy. Sequenced material: blood. As DNA, the CDR3 is TGTGCCAGCAGCTTAACTGGGTCAAACACCGGGGAGCTGTTTTTT. Amino acid sequence: CASSLTGSNTGELFF.